A selection of T cell receptor beta chains follows, all from one sample in a study of vaccination and CD4 T cells after COVID-19. MiXCR, run by TCRdb on the PCR reads, gives a single entry per CDR3 protein. The data contain around 8,000 distinct CDR3 sequences, less than 40% of them singletons. No antigen has been assigned to these receptors. Sequenced sample: CD4+ T cells from blood, cultured in vitro. The source is a human donor in good health. CDR3s include the opening cysteine and the closing phenylalanine or tryptophan. Fields, in order: V gene, clone size, J gene, D gene, CDR3 protein, CDR3 DNA. D genes are given only for firm matches. Only part of the rows carry a size: once, few, many, or a class if the clone is expanded.

>TRBV4-1|.|TRBJ1-3|.
CASSLGDPFGNTIYF
TGCGCCAGCAGCCTCGGAGACCCCTTTGGAAACACCATATATTTT
>TRBV27|once|TRBJ1-2|.
CTSSGRPVDGYTF
TGTACCAGCAGTGGACGCCCCGTTGATGGCTACACCTTC
>TRBV20-1|few|TRBJ1-5|TRBD1
CSAHRDRGFGQPQHF
TGCAGTGCTCACCGGGACAGGGGGTTTGGACAGCCCCAGCATTTT
>TRBV20-1|.|TRBJ2-6|.
CSVRSGANVLTF
TGCAGTGTCAGATCTGGGGCCAACGTCCTGACTTTC
>TRBV12-3/TRBV12-4|.|TRBJ1-1|.
CASSLTQEFEAFF
TGTGCCAGCAGCTTAACGCAGGAGTTTGAAGCTTTCTTT
>TRBV14|few|TRBJ1-1|.
CASSQDRVLEAFF
TGTGCCAGCAGCCAAGATAGGGTCCTTGAAGCTTTCTTT
>TRBV6-2/TRBV6-3|.|TRBJ1-2|.
CASTGPYGYTF
TGTGCCAGCACCGGACCGTATGGCTACACCTTC
>TRBV29-1|.|TRBJ2-7|.
CSAAIGGSSYEQYF
TGCAGCGCGGCTATAGGCGGTAGCTCCTACGAGCAGTACTTC
>TRBV25-1|.|TRBJ2-2|.
CASSDTGVPGELFF
TGTGCCAGCAGTGATACAGGCGTACCCGGGGAGCTGTTTTTT
>TRBV6-1|.|TRBJ2-7|TRBD1
CASRGDRRPYEQYF
TGTGCCAGCAGGGGGGACAGGCGGCCCTACGAGCAGTACTTC
>TRBV27|few|TRBJ1-3|.
CASRDSSGNTIYF
TGTGCCAGCAGGGACAGCTCTGGAAACACCATATATTTT
>TRBV6-2/TRBV6-3|.|TRBJ1-6|.
CASRRQGYNSPLHF
TGTGCCAGCAGACGGCAGGGCTATAATTCACCCCTCCACTTT
>TRBV20-1|.|TRBJ1-1|TRBD1
CSAREAGGKWDTEAFF
TGCAGTGCTAGGGAGGCAGGGGGCAAATGGGACACTGAAGCTTTCTTT
>TRBV20-1|few|TRBJ1-5|.
CSASTYNQPQHF
TGCAGTGCTAGTACTTACAATCAGCCCCAGCATTTT
>TRBV11-2|.|TRBJ1-5|.
CASSWYRVHQPQHF
TGTGCCAGCAGCTGGTACAGGGTTCATCAGCCCCAGCATTTT
>TRBV2|.|TRBJ2-1|.
CASSEVRRNEQFF
TGTGCCAGCAGTGAGGTCAGGAGGAATGAGCAGTTCTTC
>TRBV6-5|.|TRBJ2-3|.
CASSFQTGTDTQYF
TGTGCCAGCAGTTTCCAGACGGGGACGGATACGCAGTATTTT
>TRBV25-1|.|TRBJ1-1|.
CASSDGLNTEAFF
TGTGCCAGCAGTGACGGACTGAACACTGAAGCTTTCTTT
>TRBV23-1|few|TRBJ1-2|TRBD1
CASSQSTGGALGDHYGYTF
TGCGCCAGCAGTCAATCAACAGGGGGCGCCCTAGGTGATCACTATGGCTACACCTTC
>TRBV10-3|few|TRBJ2-3|TRBD2
CAISFRTSGSSDTQYF
TGTGCCATCAGTTTCCGGACTAGCGGGAGTAGCGATACGCAGTATTTT
>TRBV5-4|.|TRBJ1-1|.
CASSFSRNTEAFF
TGTGCCAGCAGCTTCTCGAGGAACACTGAAGCTTTCTTT
>TRBV30|few|TRBJ2-5|.
CAWSRLGLYQETQYF
TGTGCCTGGAGTCGCTTGGGACTCTACCAAGAGACCCAGTACTTC
>TRBV6-4|.|TRBJ1-5|.
CASPPRGAWSNQPQHF
TGTGCCAGCCCACCCAGGGGCGCATGGAGCAATCAGCCCCAGCATTTT
>TRBV4-1|.|TRBJ1-3|.
CASSQGGLSGNTIYF
TGCGCCAGCAGCCAAGGAGGGTTATCTGGAAACACCATATATTTT
>TRBV6-2/TRBV6-3|.|TRBJ2-1|.
CASNPGPYQGSSYNEQFF
TGTGCCAGCAACCCCGGGCCCTATCAGGGGAGCTCCTACAATGAGCAGTTCTTC
>TRBV6-1|.|TRBJ1-1|TRBD1
CASGERGRTEAFF
TGTGCCAGCGGAGAGAGGGGGCGCACTGAAGCTTTCTTT
>TRBV5-1|once|TRBJ2-1|.
CASSLISSYNEQFF
TGCGCCAGCAGCTTGATAAGCTCCTACAATGAGCAGTTCTTC
>TRBV19|.|TRBJ1-2|.
CASNQPPGRGLTYGYTF
TGTGCCAGTAACCAACCCCCCGGTCGGGGACTTACCTATGGCTACACCTTC
>TRBV18|once|TRBJ1-6|TRBD1
CASSRRQGGGSDNSPLHF
TGTGCCAGCTCACGAAGACAGGGCGGAGGTTCGGATAATTCACCCCTCCACTTT
>TRBV2|few|TRBJ1-1|TRBD1
CASSEDRNLPFF
TGTGCCAGCAGTGAGGACAGGAACTTACCTTTCTTT
>TRBV19|.|TRBJ1-5|.
CASSTTVNSNQPQHF
TGTGCCAGTAGTACGACGGTTAATAGCAATCAGCCCCAGCATTTT
>TRBV20-1|few|TRBJ1-6|.
CSARVNLGAYNSPLHF
TGCAGTGCTAGGGTTAACCTGGGTGCCTATAATTCACCCCTCCACTTT
>TRBV6-2/TRBV6-3|.|TRBJ2-3|.
CATTDSPDTQYF
TGTGCCACCACGGACTCTCCAGATACGCAGTATTTT
>TRBV7-2|.|TRBJ2-7|.
CASSLGLLFGDRQYEQYF
TGTGCCAGCAGCTTAGGCTTGTTATTCGGTGACAGGCAGTACGAGCAGTACTTC
>TRBV6-2/TRBV6-3|.|TRBJ2-5|TRBD2
CASTPWGPRGEETQYF
TGTGCCAGCACCCCCTGGGGACCGCGGGGGGAAGAGACCCAGTACTTC
>TRBV2|.|TRBJ1-5|.
CAGRGGANQPQHF
TGTGCCGGAAGGGGGGGGGCTAATCAGCCCCAGCATTTT
>TRBV21-1|.|TRBJ1-1|.
CASSKGENLSTEAFF
TGTGCCAGCAGCAAAGGAGAAAACCTCTCCACTGAAGCTTTCTTT
>TRBV5-4|few|TRBJ1-2|.
CASRQTVPLSGYTF
TGTGCCAGCAGGCAGACAGTTCCCCTCTCTGGCTACACCTTC
>TRBV20-1|.|TRBJ1-5|.
CSATEGDNQPQHF
TGCAGTGCTACTGAAGGGGACAATCAGCCCCAGCATTTT
>TRBV2|.|TRBJ1-5|TRBD1
CASRAIGTGLNQPQHF
TGTGCCAGCAGGGCAATCGGGACAGGGCTTAATCAGCCCCAGCATTTT
>TRBV24-1|.|TRBJ1-2|.
CATSGRGLNYGYTF
TGTGCCACCAGTGGGCGGGGCCTTAACTATGGCTACACCTTC
>TRBV5-4|.|TRBJ1-6|.
CASSRYKFGDNSPLHF
TGTGCCAGCAGCCGTTACAAATTTGGGGATAATTCACCCCTCCACTTT
>TRBV12-3/TRBV12-4|once|TRBJ2-7|.
CASSGGGQRTYEQYF
TGTGCCAGCAGCGGGGGGGGACAGAGAACCTACGAGCAGTACTTC
>TRBV2|.|TRBJ2-1|TRBD2
CASPSGTNYNEQFF
TGTGCCAGCCCTAGCGGAACCAACTACAATGAGCAGTTCTTC
>TRBV27|.|TRBJ2-7|.
CASSTPGTSSYEQYF
TGTGCCAGCAGTACCCCCGGGACAAGCTCCTACGAGCAGTACTTC
>TRBV7-9|.|TRBJ1-5|TRBD1
CASSQSWTGSNQPQHF
TGTGCCAGCAGCCAATCTTGGACAGGGAGCAATCAGCCCCAGCATTTT
>TRBV7-2|.|TRBJ1-2|.
CAGSLLRNYGYTF
TGTGCCGGCAGCTTATTACGGAACTATGGCTACACCTTC
>TRBV7-7|.|TRBJ1-1|.
CASSTDTNTEAFF
TGTGCCAGCAGCACGGACACGAACACTGAAGCTTTCTTT
>TRBV5-1|.|TRBJ2-1|.
CASSLRGNNEQFF
TGCGCCAGCAGCCTCCGAGGGAACAATGAGCAGTTCTTC
>TRBV12-3/TRBV12-4|.|TRBJ2-7|TRBD2
CASRVAGDSYEQYF
TGTGCCAGCAGAGTAGCGGGGGACTCCTACGAGCAGTACTTC
>TRBV6-1|hyperexpanded|TRBJ2-2|TRBD2
CASSLAGGRDTGELFF
TGTGCCAGCAGCTTAGCGGGGGGGCGGGACACCGGGGAGCTGTTTTTT
>TRBV30|once|TRBJ1-6|.
CAWKPLDRRNSPLHF
TGTGCCTGGAAACCTCTAGACAGGAGGAATTCACCCCTCCACTTT
>TRBV21-1|few|TRBJ1-5|.
CASSTPRDRGAQPQHF
TGTGCCAGCAGCACCCCCCGCGACAGGGGCGCCCAGCCCCAGCATTTT
>TRBV5-1|.|TRBJ2-2|TRBD1
CASYPDRGTGELFF
TGCGCCAGCTACCCGGACAGGGGAACCGGGGAGCTGTTTTTT
>TRBV30|.|TRBJ1-2|TRBD1
CAWSPTGTGGRYGYTF
TGTGCCTGGAGCCCGACCGGGACAGGGGGTCGGTATGGCTACACCTTC
>TRBV27|.|TRBJ2-3|.
CASSLIRGGDTQYF
TGTGCCAGCAGTTTAATAAGAGGGGGAGATACGCAGTATTTT
>TRBV7-9|.|TRBJ2-1|TRBD1
CASSFPFYRDSNNEQFF
TGTGCCAGCAGCTTTCCCTTTTACCGGGACAGTAACAATGAGCAGTTCTTC